The 25 T cell receptor beta chains below come from one sample, sequenced in a study of cytotoxic CD8 clonotypes in ibrutinib-treated CLL. Sequencing was performed with immunoSEQ multiplex PCR; in TCRdb, only in-frame clones are kept and a portion is missing. Of 200,000 to 250,000 clones listed, just over 70% are singletons. Sequenced here: PBMCs, sampled after 12 months of ibrutinib treatment. The receptors originated from a human donor with chronic lymphocytic leukemia.

This clone was detected many times. This chain joins TRBV7-9 and TRBJ1-6; weak D call: TRBD1 (5 bases). The CDR3 totals 16 residues. Germline CDR1 is SEHNR and CDR2 is FQNEAQ (reference sequence). The ends were cut back, 1 base at V and 3 bases at J, with 10 bases in the middle. The CDR3 bases are TGTGCCAGCAGCTTAGGTGCAGGGTTCTATAATTCACCCCTCCACTTT. It encodes CASSLGAGFYNSPLHF.

As concerns this clone: One end of the junction does not line up with germline, which may come from a read error. The V call is TRBV28, the J call TRBJ2-7; 11 bases are a match to TRBD2. This CDR3 spans 15 amino acids. Germline V CDR1 and CDR2: MDHEN, SYDVKM. The CDR3 sequence is CASGLAGGTTYEQYF. Here the CDR3 DNA reads TGTGCCAGCGGTTTAGCGGGAGGGACAACCTACGAGCAGTACTTC. Together with reference TRBV28 and TRBJ2-7, the CDR3 gives the full variable domain: DVKVTQSSRYLVKRTGEKVFLECVQDMDHENMFWYRQDPGLGLRLIYFSYDVKMKEKGDIPEGYSVSREKKERFSLILESASTNQTSMYLCASGLAGGTTYEQYFGPGTRLTVT.

The chain couples TRBV10-3 to TRBJ2-5; the match to TRBD1 covers 7 bases. V was clipped by 5 bases and J by 5 bases; unmatched bases: 14. Germline-derived CDR1 and CDR2 are ENHRY and SYGVKD. CDR3 size: 16 residues. As DNA, the CDR3 is TGTGCCATCAGTTCCGGGACAGACGCCCCCAGGGAGACCCAGTACTTC. It yields the protein CAISSGTDAPRETQYF.

V is TRBV4-2 and J is TRBJ2-7; the match to TRBD2 covers 9 bases. The CDR3 has 15 residues. In germline, CDR1 is LGHNA, CDR2 YNFKEQ. The V segment lost 1 base and the J segment 0 bases; nucleotides outside the gene matches: 1. CDR3 in DNA: TGTGCCAGCAGCCAAGCTAGCGGGGCCTCCTACGAGCAGTACTTC. Its translation is CASSQASGASYEQYF.

The J gene is TRBJ1-6, the V gene TRBV7-9; D is unclear. CDR1 and CDR2 from the germline V gene are SEHNR and FQNEAQ (reference sequence). Trimming pared 7 bases from V and 9 bases from J, leaving 10 bases between. The CDR3 length is 12 residues. CDR3 in amino acids: CASMGKGSPLHF. The CDR3 region has the DNA TGTGCCAGCATGGGAAAGGGTTCACCCCTCCACTTT.

The chain links TRBV7-3 to TRBJ1-3; TRBD1 matches at 8 bases. Per the germline V gene, CDR1 is SGHTA and CDR2 is FQGTGA. Germline trimming cut 5 bases from V and 1 base from J; bases unmatched to any gene: 16. The CDR3 contains 19 residues. The CDR3 spells CASSITLDRDRKSGNTIYF. In nucleotides, the CDR3 is TGTGCCAGCAGCATCACACTTGACCGGGACAGGAAATCTGGAAACACCATATATTTT.

The chain joins TRBV7-2 to TRBJ2-5; 9 bases line up with TRBD1. This CDR3 comprises 15 residues. Per the germline V gene, CDR1 is SGHTA and CDR2 is FQGNSA. V shed 6 bases, J shed 2 bases, and the junction held 7 bases outside the gene matches. CDR3 bases: TGTGCCAGCAGTTACGTGGGGACAGGGCAAGAGACCCAGTACTTC. Residues: CASSYVGTGQETQYF.

This clone was found once. The chain uses TRBV7-2 and TRBJ1-2; D perhaps matches TRBD1 (5 bases). This CDR3 comprises 15 residues. CDR1 SGHTA and CDR2 FQGNSA come from the germline V gene. V was pared by 1 base and J by 0 bases, with 9 bases between. CDR3 loop: CASSLGTRTNYGYTF. Here the CDR3 DNA reads TGTGCCAGCAGCTTAGGGACAAGGACTAACTATGGCTACACCTTC.

This clone turned up a few times. DNA for the CDR3: TGTGCCAGCAGCCAATCTCCAGGGGGAGAGTATGGCTACACCTTC. This encodes CASSQSPGGEYGYTF. The chain couples TRBV4-2 to TRBJ1-2, with 7 nucleotides matching TRBD1. Germline V gene lookup returns CDR1 LGHNA and CDR2 YNFKEQ. J gave up 5 bases and V 2 bases, and 8 bases lay outside the gene matches. The CDR3 covers 15 residues.

This clone has a single count. V usage is TRBV6-6 and J usage is TRBJ2-3, with D maybe TRBD2 (5 bases). The V and J ends lost 5 bases and 4 bases respectively, with 10 bases between them. Germline V lookup: CDR1 MNHNY, CDR2 SVGAGI (reference sequence). The CDR3 is made up of 13 amino acids. In DNA form, the CDR3 reads TGTGCCAGCAGTCTGGACTTATCAGATACGCAGTATTTT. It codes for CASSLDLSDTQYF.

The chain joins TRBV30 to TRBJ2-5, with D tentatively TRBD1 or TRBD2 (5 bases each). Germline CDR1 reads GTSNPN; CDR2 reads SVGIG (reference sequence). The CDR3 totals 13 residues. V dropped 5 bases and J dropped 4 bases, with 14 bases sitting between them. DNA for the CDR3: TGTGCCTGGTCCAGAGGTGGGGGAGAGACCCAGTACTTC. It is translated as CAWSRGGGETQYF.

The chain joins TRBV11-2 to TRBJ2-7; 8 positions match TRBD2. The V segment lost 5 bases and the J segment 0 bases; nucleotides outside the gene matches: 12. Germline V gene lookup returns CDR1 SGHAT and CDR2 FQNNGV. There are 17 residues in the CDR3. The CDR3 sequence: CASSMSGLALSSYEQYF. CDR3 coding DNA: TGTGCCAGCAGCATGAGTGGACTAGCCCTGAGCTCCTACGAGCAGTACTTC. The variable domain in full, completed from reference TRBV11-2 and TRBJ2-7, reads EAGVAQSPRYKIIEKRQSVAFWCNPISGHATLYWYQQILGQGPKLLIQFQNNGVVDDSQLPKDRFSAERLKGVDSTLKIQPAKLEDSAVYLCASSMSGLALSSYEQYFGPGTRLTVT.

This chain uses TRBV27 with TRBJ2-1, with D possibly matching TRBD1 (6 bases). Trimming left V 5 bases short and J 5 bases short, with 16 bases between. Germline CDR1 is MNHEY and CDR2 is SMNVEV (reference sequence). The CDR3 loop spans 15 amino acids. CDR3 coding DNA: TGTGCCAGCAGTCCCCGGGGCAGGGGCAACAATGAGCAGTTCTTC. It specifies CASSPRGRGNNEQFF.

The J gene is TRBJ2-7, the V gene TRBV5-4; no firm D call. There are 13 residues in the CDR3. Trimming took off 0 bases at V and 3 bases at J, with 7 bases between the two ends. The germline V gene has CDR1 SGHNT and CDR2 YYREEE (reference sequence). As DNA, the CDR3 is TGTGCCAGCAGCTTGGACAGCCTCTACGAGCAGTACTTC. This sequence encodes CASSLDSLYEQYF.

The chain combines TRBV6-5 with TRBJ1-2; D is unresolved. The CDR3 has 16 amino acids. V was shortened by 0 bases and J by 5 bases, with 16 bases between the two germline ends. From germline, CDR1 is MNHEY and CDR2 SVGAGI. CDR3 loop: CASSYSFGTYAYGYTF. The CDR3 DNA reads TGTGCCAGCAGTTACTCTTTCGGCACCTACGCATATGGCTACACCTTC.

CDR3: CASSLVCPAGGPGETQYF. The CDR3 DNA is TGTGCCAGCAGCTTAGTTTGCCCAGCGGGGGGGCCGGGGGAGACCCAGTACTTC. The chain couples TRBV7-7 to TRBJ2-5, with TRBD2 matching 10 bases. Per germline, CDR1 SSHAT and CDR2 FNYEAQ (reference sequence). V was pared by 1 base and J by 5 bases, with 13 bases of the junction left unmatched. The CDR3 extends over 18 amino acids.

The chain carries TRBV27 and TRBJ1-4; 10 nucleotides agree with TRBD1. Trimming removed 5 bases from V and 0 bases from J; junction bases left unmatched: 9. In germline, CDR1 is MNHEY, CDR2 SMNVEV (reference sequence). The CDR3 spans 18 residues. The CDR3 loop is CASSIGTGAFSTNEKLFF. CDR3 DNA sequence: TGTGCCAGCAGTATCGGGACAGGGGCCTTCTCAACTAATGAAAAACTGTTTTTT.

CDR3: CASSLAETEHMNTEAFF. The CDR3, as DNA: TGCGCCAGCAGCTTGGCCGAGACAGAACACATGAACACTGAAGCTTTCTTT. The chain combines TRBV5-1 with TRBJ1-1; D is perhaps TRBD1 (5 bases). Per germline, CDR1 SGHRS and CDR2 YFSETQ. Trimming removed 0 bases from V and 0 bases from J, with 15 bases in between. The CDR3 loop spans 17 amino acids.

This clone has just a few counts. The chain employs TRBV6-1 and TRBJ1-2, with 7 bases lining up with TRBD1. V gave up 2 bases and J gave up 5 bases; unmatched junction bases: 5. Germline CDR1 and CDR2: MNHNS and SASEGT. This CDR3 comprises 14 residues. This chain's CDR3 is CASSETGTVYGYTF. CDR3 sequence (DNA): TGTGCCAGCAGTGAAACCGGGACAGTTTATGGCTACACCTTC.

This chain links TRBV9 with TRBJ2-5; D might be TRBD2 (5 bases). The V end was cut by 2 bases, the J end by 4 bases, with 15 bases between. Germline CDR1 reads SGDLS; CDR2 reads YYNGEE. CDR3 length: 15 amino acids. CDR3 nucleotides: TGTGCCAGCAGCGTCTGGACGGGGTGGGGAGAGACCCAGTACTTC. Translated: CASSVWTGWGETQYF.

The J gene is TRBJ1-2, the V gene TRBV7-2, with a weak D call TRBD1 (5 bases). Per the germline V gene, CDR1 is SGHTA and CDR2 is FQGNSA. This CDR3 has 14 amino acids. V was cut by 5 bases and J by 4 bases, with 14 bases left in between. Here the CDR3 DNA reads TGTGCCAGCAGCCTACAGACAGAGTTCTATGGCTACACCTTC. It codes for CASSLQTEFYGYTF.

This clone came up once. The rearrangement uses TRBV5-1 and TRBJ1-6; TRBD1 is a possible D gene (6 bases). V was pared by 1 base and J by 9 bases, with 11 bases between. The CDR3 loop spans 14 amino acids. Per the germline V gene, CDR1 is SGHRS and CDR2 is YFSETQ. The CDR3 protein is CASSLTAGVSPLHF. Here the CDR3 DNA reads TGCGCCAGCAGCTTGACTGCAGGGGTTTCACCCCTCCACTTT.

Only a few counts were recorded for this clone. The chain recombines TRBV5-8 with TRBJ1-5, with a tentative D call TRBD1 (5 bases). V dropped 0 bases and J dropped 0 bases, with 16 bases sitting between them. This CDR3 has 18 amino acids. Germline-derived CDR1 and CDR2 are SGHTS and YDEGEE. CDR3 coding DNA: TGTGCCAGCAGCTTGGTTTTATGGGGGTCTTATAGCAATCAGCCCCAGCATTTT. Amino acid sequence: CASSLVLWGSYSNQPQHF.

The chain joins TRBV9 to TRBJ2-2; D unclear. Trimming shortened V by 0 bases and J by 0 bases, and 6 bases separated the two germline ends. This CDR3 is built from 15 residues. In germline, CDR1 is SGDLS, CDR2 YYNGEE. CDR3: CASSVDQANTGELFF. CDR3 coding DNA: TGTGCCAGCAGCGTAGATCAGGCGAACACCGGGGAGCTGTTTTTT.

V and J are TRBV9 and TRBJ2-7; D is uncertain. V was pared by 1 base and J by 4 bases, with 6 bases between. Germline V gene data show CDR1 as SGDLS and CDR2 as YYNGEE. The CDR3 consists of 12 residues. CDR3 in amino acids: CASSVRSYEQYF. The DNA for the CDR3 is TGTGCCAGCAGCGTACGTTCATACGAGCAGTACTTC.